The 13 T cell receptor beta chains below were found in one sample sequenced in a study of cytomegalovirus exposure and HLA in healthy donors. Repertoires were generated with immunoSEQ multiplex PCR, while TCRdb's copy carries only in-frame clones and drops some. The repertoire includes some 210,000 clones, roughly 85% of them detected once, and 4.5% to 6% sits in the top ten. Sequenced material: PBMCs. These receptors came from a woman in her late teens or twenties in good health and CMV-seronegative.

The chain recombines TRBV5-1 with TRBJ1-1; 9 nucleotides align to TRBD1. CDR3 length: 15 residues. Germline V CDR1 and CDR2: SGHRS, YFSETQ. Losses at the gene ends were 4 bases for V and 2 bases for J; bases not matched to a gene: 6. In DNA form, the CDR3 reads TGCGCCAGCAGCCGTCGGACAGGGGATAACACTGAAGCTTTCTTT. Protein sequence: CASSRRTGDNTEAFF.

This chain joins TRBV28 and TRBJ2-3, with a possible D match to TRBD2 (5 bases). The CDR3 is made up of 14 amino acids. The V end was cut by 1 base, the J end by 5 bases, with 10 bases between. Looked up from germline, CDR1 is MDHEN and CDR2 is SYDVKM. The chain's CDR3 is CASSLSGNRDTQYF. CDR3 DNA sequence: TGTGCCAGCAGTTTATCCGGGAACAGAGATACGCAGTATTTT.

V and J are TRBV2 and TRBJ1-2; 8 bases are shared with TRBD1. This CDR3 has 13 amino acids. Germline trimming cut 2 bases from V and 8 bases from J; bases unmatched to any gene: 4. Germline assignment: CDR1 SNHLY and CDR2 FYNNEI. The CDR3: CASSEQGAKGYTF. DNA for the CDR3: TGTGCCAGCAGTGAACAGGGGGCGAAAGGCTACACCTTC.

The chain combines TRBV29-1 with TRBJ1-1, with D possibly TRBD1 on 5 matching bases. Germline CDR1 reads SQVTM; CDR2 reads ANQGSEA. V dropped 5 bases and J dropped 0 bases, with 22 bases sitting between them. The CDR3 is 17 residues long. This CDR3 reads CSVCSSRGEGMNTEAFF. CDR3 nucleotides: TGCAGCGTTTGTTCCTCCCGGGGGGAAGGGATGAACACTGAAGCTTTCTTT.

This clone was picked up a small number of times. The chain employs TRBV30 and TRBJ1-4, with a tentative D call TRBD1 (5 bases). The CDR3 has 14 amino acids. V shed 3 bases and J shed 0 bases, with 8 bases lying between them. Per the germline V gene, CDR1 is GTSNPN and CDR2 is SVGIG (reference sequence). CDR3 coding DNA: TGTGCCTGGAGCACGACAGCAACTAATGAAAAACTGTTTTTT. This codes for CAWSTTATNEKLFF.

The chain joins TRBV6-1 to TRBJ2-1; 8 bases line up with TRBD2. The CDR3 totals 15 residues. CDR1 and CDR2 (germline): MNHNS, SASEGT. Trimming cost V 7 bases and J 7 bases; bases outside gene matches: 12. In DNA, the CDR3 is TGTGCCAGCACCAGTAGCGGGGTAACCCGGAATGAGCAGTTCTTC. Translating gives CASTSSGVTRNEQFF.

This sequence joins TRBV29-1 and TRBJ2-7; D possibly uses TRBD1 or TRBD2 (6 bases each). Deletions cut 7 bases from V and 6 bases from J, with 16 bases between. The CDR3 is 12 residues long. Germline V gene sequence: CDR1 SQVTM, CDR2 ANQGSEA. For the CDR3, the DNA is TGCAGCGGCGGGACATCCGGAGGCGAGCAGTACTTC. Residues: CSGGTSGGEQYF.

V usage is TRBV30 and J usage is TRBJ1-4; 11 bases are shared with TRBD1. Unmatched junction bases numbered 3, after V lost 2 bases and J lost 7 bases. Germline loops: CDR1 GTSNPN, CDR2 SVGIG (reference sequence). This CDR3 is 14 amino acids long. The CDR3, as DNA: TGTGCCTGGAGTATCGGACAGGGGGCTGAAAAACTGTTTTTT. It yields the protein CAWSIGQGAEKLFF.

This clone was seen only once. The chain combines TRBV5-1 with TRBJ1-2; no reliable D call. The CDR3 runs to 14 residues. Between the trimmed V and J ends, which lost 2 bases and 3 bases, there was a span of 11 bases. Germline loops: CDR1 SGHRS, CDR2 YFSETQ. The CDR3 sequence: CASSFEQRDYGYTF. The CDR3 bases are TGCGCCAGCAGCTTCGAACAGCGGGACTATGGCTACACCTTC.

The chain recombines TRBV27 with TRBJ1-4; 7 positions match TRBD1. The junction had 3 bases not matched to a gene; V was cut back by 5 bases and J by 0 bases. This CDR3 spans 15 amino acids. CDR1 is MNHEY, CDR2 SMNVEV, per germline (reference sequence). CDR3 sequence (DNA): TGTGCCAGCAGTCGACAGGGTGCAACTAATGAAAAACTGTTTTTT. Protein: CASSRQGATNEKLFF.

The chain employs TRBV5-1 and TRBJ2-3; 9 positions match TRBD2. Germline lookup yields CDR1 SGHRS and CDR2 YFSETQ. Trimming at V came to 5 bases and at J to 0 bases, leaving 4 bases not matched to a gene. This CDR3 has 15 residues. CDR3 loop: CASRGGGASTDTQYF. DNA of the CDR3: TGCGCCAGCAGGGGCGGGGGGGCGAGCACAGATACGCAGTATTTT.

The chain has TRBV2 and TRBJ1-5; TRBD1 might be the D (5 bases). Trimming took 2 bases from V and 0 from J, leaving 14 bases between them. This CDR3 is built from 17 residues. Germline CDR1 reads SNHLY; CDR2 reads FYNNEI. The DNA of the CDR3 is TGTGCCAGCAGTGAATTGTGGGGGACCCTTAGCAATCAGCCCCAGCATTTT. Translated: CASSELWGTLSNQPQHF.

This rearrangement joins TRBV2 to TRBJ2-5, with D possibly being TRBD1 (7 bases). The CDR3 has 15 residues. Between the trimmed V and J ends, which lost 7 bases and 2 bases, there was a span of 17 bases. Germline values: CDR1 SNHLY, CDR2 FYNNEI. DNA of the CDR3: TGTGCCAGCACTGGAGGGGGCTCAAGGCAAGAGACCCAGTACTTC. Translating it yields CASTGGGSRQETQYF.